This T cell receptor beta chain originates from a study of T cell responses to AZD1222 COVID-19 vaccine. Details on this clone: Antigen specificity is unknown.

The table came from immunoSEQ multiplex PCR; TCRdb's copy has only in-frame clones and leaves some out. The table lists roughly 150,000 clones, approximately 90% of them singletons. J was trimmed by 2 bases and V by 5 bases; bases with no gene match: 7. This CDR3 is 17 amino acids long. Germline V gene sequence: CDR1 SGHNT, CDR2 YENEEA. Study-level findings and limits: Just a handful of AZD1222 recipients were seropositive at baseline.

The sequence derives from an adult in good health. V gene TRBV11-3 combines with J gene TRBJ2-3; 13 bases fit TRBD2. The specimen was peripheral blood, collected on day 0 of AZD1222 vaccination. CDR3 region: CASSRGLAGADTDTQYF. The CDR3 bases are TGTGCCAGCAGCCGCGGACTAGCGGGAGCCGACACAGATACGCAGTATTTT. Combining the CDR3 with reference TRBV11-3 and TRBJ2-3 gives the whole variable domain EAGVVQSPRYKIIEKKQPVAFWCNPISGHNTLYWYLQNLGQGPELLIRYENEEAVDDSQLPKDRFSAERLKGVDSTLKIQPAELGDSAVYLCASSRGLAGADTDTQYFGPGTRLTVL.